These T cell receptor beta chains were read from a single sample in a study of post-analysis software for immune sequencing data. TCRdb re-called the PCR reads through MiXCR, storing one row per CDR3 protein. The profile shows hundreds of thousands of distinct CDR3 sequences, roughly 29% of them singletons. The specimen was blood. These receptors were taken from a girl between 10 and 17 years old with multiple sclerosis. CDR3s include the opening cysteine and the closing phenylalanine or tryptophan. The order of the fields is D gene, clone size, V gene, J gene, CDR3 protein, CDR3 DNA. D genes are given only for firm matches. Size tells how often a clone was seen (once, few, many) or the class of an expanded clone, and some rows leave it out.

d_call: NA
clone_size: NA
v_call: TRBV4-1
j_call: TRBJ1-2
cdr3_aa: CASSQEPDSFYGYTF
cdr3_nt: TGCGCCAGCAGCCAGGAACCGGACAGCTTCTATGGCTACACCTTC

d_call: TRBD2
clone_size: few
v_call: TRBV29-1
j_call: TRBJ2-1
cdr3_aa: CSVETGGLQLEQFF
cdr3_nt: TGCAGCGTTGAAACGGGGGGACTCCAGCTTGAGCAGTTCTTC

d_call: NA
clone_size: few
v_call: TRBV10-3
j_call: TRBJ2-5
cdr3_aa: CAIRDTLEEQYF
cdr3_nt: TGTGCCATCAGGGACACGCTGGAAGAGCAGTACTTC

d_call: TRBD1
clone_size: few
v_call: TRBV5-8
j_call: TRBJ2-1
cdr3_aa: CARPRDRGFFEQFF
cdr3_nt: TGTGCCAGGCCCCGGGACAGGGGGTTTTTTGAGCAGTTCTTC

d_call: NA
clone_size: NA
v_call: TRBV27
j_call: TRBJ2-7
cdr3_aa: CASSPTGHLSDEQYF
cdr3_nt: TGTGCCAGCAGCCCAACCGGGCACCTCTCCGACGAGCAGTACTTC

d_call: TRBD1
clone_size: once
v_call: TRBV18
j_call: TRBJ2-7
cdr3_aa: CASSRGQGDEQYF
cdr3_nt: TGTGCCAGCTCTCGAGGACAGGGGGACGAGCAGTACTTC

d_call: NA
clone_size: many
v_call: TRBV28
j_call: TRBJ2-7
cdr3_aa: CASSLTRYEQYF
cdr3_nt: TGTGCCAGCAGTTTAACCCGATACGAGCAGTACTTC

d_call: TRBD1
clone_size: few
v_call: TRBV5-1
j_call: TRBJ1-6
cdr3_aa: CASSFEDRTKSPLHF
cdr3_nt: TGCGCCAGCAGCTTTGAGGACAGGACGAAATCACCCCTCCACTTT

d_call: TRBD1
clone_size: NA
v_call: TRBV29-1
j_call: TRBJ1-1
cdr3_aa: CSGGDRGNTEAFF
cdr3_nt: TGCAGCGGGGGGGACAGGGGAAACACTGAAGCTTTCTTT

d_call: TRBD1
clone_size: NA
v_call: TRBV7-9
j_call: TRBJ2-7
cdr3_aa: CASSQSGRAQGRYEQYF
cdr3_nt: TGTGCCAGCAGCCAATCCGGAAGGGCACAGGGGAGATACGAGCAGTACTTC

d_call: NA
clone_size: NA
v_call: TRBV24-1
j_call: TRBJ2-6
cdr3_aa: CATSDLSGANVLTF
cdr3_nt: TGTGCCACCAGTGATTTGTCTGGGGCCAACGTCCTGACTTTC

d_call: TRBD2
clone_size: NA
v_call: TRBV5-1
j_call: TRBJ2-7
cdr3_aa: CASSLAIAGEGTYEQYF
cdr3_nt: TGCGCCAGCAGCTTGGCGATAGCGGGAGAAGGAACCTACGAGCAGTACTTC

d_call: NA
clone_size: few
v_call: TRBV11-2
j_call: TRBJ2-7
cdr3_aa: CASSLDRAGPREQYF
cdr3_nt: TGTGCCAGCAGCTTAGATCGGGCAGGCCCCCGAGAGCAGTACTTC

d_call: NA
clone_size: many
v_call: TRBV12-3/TRBV12-4
j_call: TRBJ1-2
cdr3_aa: CASSLGSWLTEGAGGYTF
cdr3_nt: TGTGCCAGCAGTTTGGGTTCCTGGTTGACGGAGGGCGCTGGGGGCTACACCTTC

d_call: TRBD2
clone_size: few
v_call: TRBV6-2/TRBV6-3
j_call: TRBJ2-7
cdr3_aa: CASSYSRGLAGGEAYEQYF
cdr3_nt: TGTGCCAGCAGTTACTCGCGAGGACTAGCGGGAGGAGAAGCCTACGAGCAGTACTTC

d_call: NA
clone_size: few
v_call: TRBV9
j_call: TRBJ2-1
cdr3_aa: CASSVKEYYNEQFF
cdr3_nt: TGTGCCAGCAGCGTAAAGGAATACTACAATGAGCAGTTCTTC

d_call: NA
clone_size: NA
v_call: TRBV20-1
j_call: TRBJ1-4
cdr3_aa: CSASVAGNEKLFF
cdr3_nt: TGCAGTGCTAGTGTGGCGGGTAATGAAAAACTGTTTTTT

d_call: NA
clone_size: NA
v_call: TRBV7-2
j_call: TRBJ2-7
cdr3_aa: CASSLRTRRAYEQYF
cdr3_nt: TGTGCCAGCAGCTTAAGGACCAGGCGAGCCTACGAGCAGTACTTC

d_call: NA
clone_size: few
v_call: TRBV5-6
j_call: TRBJ2-5
cdr3_aa: CASSRRDRPIGETQYF
cdr3_nt: TGTGCCAGCAGCCGCCGGGACCGACCTATAGGAGAGACCCAGTACTTC

d_call: NA
clone_size: NA
v_call: TRBV29-1
j_call: TRBJ2-1
cdr3_aa: CSVRGQGPYNEQFF
cdr3_nt: TGCAGCGTCAGGGGTCAGGGACCCTACAATGAGCAGTTCTTC

d_call: NA
clone_size: few
v_call: TRBV20-1
j_call: TRBJ2-7
cdr3_aa: CSARDMGPREQYF
cdr3_nt: TGCAGTGCTAGAGATATGGGCCCTCGCGAGCAGTACTTC

d_call: NA
clone_size: NA
v_call: TRBV6-2/TRBV6-3
j_call: TRBJ1-1
cdr3_aa: CASGIGNTEAFF
cdr3_nt: TGTGCCAGCGGAATCGGCAACACTGAAGCTTTCTTT

d_call: NA
clone_size: few
v_call: TRBV20-1
j_call: TRBJ1-2
cdr3_aa: CRLVHGQTNYGYTF
cdr3_nt: TGCAGGCTAGTGCACGGACAGACTAACTATGGCTACACCTTC

d_call: NA
clone_size: NA
v_call: TRBV27
j_call: TRBJ2-3
cdr3_aa: CASSPRQAPLDTQYF
cdr3_nt: TGTGCCAGCAGTCCCCGACAGGCCCCCTTGGATACGCAGTATTTT

d_call: TRBD2
clone_size: NA
v_call: TRBV9
j_call: TRBJ2-1
cdr3_aa: CASSVEGLARDEQFF
cdr3_nt: TGTGCCAGCAGCGTTGAGGGACTAGCTCGGGATGAGCAGTTCTTC

d_call: NA
clone_size: many
v_call: TRBV6-1
j_call: TRBJ2-4
cdr3_aa: CASSRGIAKNIQYF
cdr3_nt: TGTGCCAGCAGCCGGGGGATAGCCAAAAACATTCAGTACTTC

d_call: TRBD1
clone_size: few
v_call: TRBV28
j_call: TRBJ1-1
cdr3_aa: CASHHKGRQGWAKGGEAFF
cdr3_nt: TGTGCCAGCCATCATAAGGGTCGACAGGGGTGGGCAAAGGGGGGTGAAGCTTTCTTT

d_call: NA
clone_size: NA
v_call: TRBV6-5
j_call: TRBJ1-2
cdr3_aa: CASRQDGDYGYTF
cdr3_nt: TGTGCCAGCAGACAGGACGGGGACTATGGCTACACCTTC

d_call: NA
clone_size: many
v_call: TRBV5-1
j_call: TRBJ2-6
cdr3_aa: CASSLAGPNLEWANVLTF
cdr3_nt: TGCGCCAGCAGCTTGGCAGGACCCAACCTGGAGTGGGCCAACGTCCTGACTTTC

d_call: TRBD1
clone_size: few
v_call: TRBV10-3
j_call: TRBJ2-3
cdr3_aa: CAISETGGSTDTQYF
cdr3_nt: TGTGCCATCAGTGAGACAGGGGGCAGCACAGATACGCAGTATTTT

d_call: NA
clone_size: many
v_call: TRBV20-1
j_call: TRBJ2-5
cdr3_aa: CGNQETQYF
cdr3_nt: TGCGGGAACCAAGAGACCCAGTACTTC

d_call: NA
clone_size: few
v_call: TRBV3-1
j_call: TRBJ2-5
cdr3_aa: CASSQDISVETQYF
cdr3_nt: TGTGCCAGCAGCCAAGATATCAGCGTGGAGACCCAGTACTTC

d_call: NA
clone_size: few
v_call: TRBV7-9
j_call: TRBJ2-3
cdr3_aa: CASSSTLSTDTQYF
cdr3_nt: TGTGCCAGCAGCTCGACACTCAGCACAGATACGCAGTATTTT

d_call: TRBD2
clone_size: few
v_call: TRBV10-3
j_call: TRBJ2-5
cdr3_aa: CATLRGGSTETQYF
cdr3_nt: TGTGCCACCCTGAGGGGCGGGAGCACTGAGACCCAGTACTTC

d_call: NA
clone_size: NA
v_call: TRBV29-1
j_call: TRBJ1-2
cdr3_aa: CSVEGGRDYGYTF
cdr3_nt: TGCAGCGTTGAAGGAGGCAGGGACTATGGCTACACCTTC

d_call: NA
clone_size: many
v_call: TRBV6-1
j_call: TRBJ1-1
cdr3_aa: CASPGQSRTEAFF
cdr3_nt: TGTGCCAGCCCGGGACAATCAAGGACTGAAGCTTTCTTT

d_call: NA
clone_size: many
v_call: TRBV27
j_call: TRBJ2-7
cdr3_aa: CASAEVGPSSYEQYF
cdr3_nt: TGTGCCAGCGCGGAAGTCGGGCCGAGCTCCTACGAGCAGTACTTC